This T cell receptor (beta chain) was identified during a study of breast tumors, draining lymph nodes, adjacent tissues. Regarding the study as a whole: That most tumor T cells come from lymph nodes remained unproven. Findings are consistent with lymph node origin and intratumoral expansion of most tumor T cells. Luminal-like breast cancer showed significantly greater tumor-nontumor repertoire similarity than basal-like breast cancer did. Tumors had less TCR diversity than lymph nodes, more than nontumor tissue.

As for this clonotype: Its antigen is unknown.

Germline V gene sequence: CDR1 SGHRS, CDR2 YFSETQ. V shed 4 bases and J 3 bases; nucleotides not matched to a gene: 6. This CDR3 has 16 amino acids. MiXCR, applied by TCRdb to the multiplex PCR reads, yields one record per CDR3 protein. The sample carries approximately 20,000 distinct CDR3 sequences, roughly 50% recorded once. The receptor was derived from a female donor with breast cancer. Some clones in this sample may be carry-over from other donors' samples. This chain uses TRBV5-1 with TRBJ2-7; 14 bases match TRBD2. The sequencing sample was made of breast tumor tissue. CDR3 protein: CASSQGTSGSIYEQYF. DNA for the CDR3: TGCGCCAGCAGCCAAGGGACTAGCGGGAGTATCTACGAGCAGTACTTC.